This TCR beta chain stems from a study of T cell repertoires in cytomegalovirus infection. Turning to the study itself: Matching HLA type, along with CMV infection, was indicated by public TCR beta signatures.

Remarks on this clonotype: Its antigen is as yet unknown.

Trimming left V 4 bases short and J 3 bases short, with 21 bases between. CDR3 length equals 17 residues. TCRdb re-derived calls from the reads in MiXCR, one entry per CDR3 protein. The data show about 490,000 distinct CDR3 sequences, roughly 29% seen once. Study-level findings and limits: Across the ex vivo response, the dominant clonotypes were HLA-C-restricted CMV-specific TCR beta clonotypes.

Sample: PBMCs. The receptor's source is a human donor in good health (CMV status not recorded). Some clones in this sample may be carry-over from other donors' samples. The rearrangement links TRBV12-3 or TRBV12-4 to TRBJ1-2, with TRBD1 as a possible D gene (5 bases). CDR3 sequence reads: CASSSIPAGARDYGYTF. In DNA, the CDR3 is TGTGCCAGCAGTTCTATACCAGCCGGGGCAAGAGACTATGGCTACACCTTC.